The 18 T cell receptor beta chains in this list originate from one sample, sequenced in a study of blood T cell repertoires in COVID-19 (TCRdb year 2020). The library came from the immunoSEQ multiplex PCR assay. Sourced from immuneACCESS, this table was stored by TCRdb with only in-frame sequences that have V and J called. A share of the clones is absent; for the studies checked, an unresolved V gene accounts for under half, and the remainder has no known explanation. In all, the sample holds 350,000 to 450,000 clones, and approximately 87% of those were seen once. The ten biggest clones cover approximately 1.9% of the sample. The sample comprised PBMCs or T cells enriched from blood (not recorded which). The receptors were gathered from a man aged 40-49 years in a cohort exposed to, infected with or recovered from COVID-19 (not recorded which).

The chain links TRBV7-9 to TRBJ2-1, with D possibly being TRBD1 (6 bases). The V end lost 3 bases, the J end lost 1 base, and 16 bases lay between the germline ends. This CDR3 contains 17 residues. Germline V CDR1 and CDR2: SEHNR, FQNEAQ (reference sequence). CDR3 sequence: CASSFSGQSDSYNEQFF. CDR3 sequence (DNA): TGTGCCAGCAGCTTTTCCGGACAGAGCGATTCCTACAATGAGCAGTTCTTC.

The V call is TRBV7-2, the J call TRBJ2-3; 15 nucleotides align to TRBD2. This CDR3 has 17 residues. J lost 6 bases, V lost 5 bases, and 9 bases had no gene match. CDR1 is SGHTA, CDR2 FQGNSA, per germline. This CDR3 is CASSTRTSGRAGDTQYF. DNA for the CDR3: TGTGCCAGCAGCACTAGGACTAGCGGGAGGGCCGGGGATACGCAGTATTTT.

The genes are TRBV11-2 and TRBJ2-7, with D unresolved. CDR1 is SGHAT, CDR2 FQNNGV, per germline. Trimming cost V 5 bases and J 6 bases, with 20 bases left between them. The CDR3 has 15 residues. The CDR3 DNA follows: TGTGCCAGCAGCCGGCAGGTTCAAAAGATGAGCGAGCAGTACTTC. Amino acid sequence: CASSRQVQKMSEQYF.

There are a few counts of this clone. Other DNA sequences from this sample encode an identical CDR3 as well. J is TRBJ2-7 and V is TRBV7-9; no clear D gene. Between the trimmed V and J ends, which lost 5 bases and 3 bases, there was a span of 8 bases. The CDR3 totals 12 residues. Germline V gene data show CDR1 as SEHNR and CDR2 as FQNEAQ (reference sequence). The CDR3 here is CASSPPGYEQYF. Here the CDR3 DNA reads TGTGCCAGCAGCCCGCCGGGCTACGAGCAGTACTTC.

The chain couples TRBV2 to TRBJ2-1; TRBD2 is a possible D gene (6 bases). Germline CDR1 SNHLY, CDR2 FYNNEI. The CDR3 consists of 14 residues. V dropped 8 bases and J dropped 0 bases, with 11 bases sitting between them. The CDR3 DNA follows: TGTGCCAGCTTGCCGGGAGTCTCCTACAATGAGCAGTTCTTC. As protein: CASLPGVSYNEQFF.

The chain couples TRBV5-1 to TRBJ2-3; the D is unclear. CDR3 length: 16 amino acids. Germline-derived CDR1 and CDR2 are SGHRS and YFSETQ. Between the trimmed V and J ends, which lost 1 base and 0 bases, there was a span of 12 bases. The CDR3 loop reads CASSLSGSLSTDTQYF. Here the CDR3 DNA reads TGCGCCAGCAGCTTGTCCGGGTCACTTAGCACAGATACGCAGTATTTT.

The chain employs TRBV5-1 and TRBJ2-7; the D gene is possibly TRBD1 (6 bases). Trimming cost V 0 bases and J 6 bases, with 10 bases left between them. CDR3 length: 13 amino acids. Germline assignment: CDR1 SGHRS and CDR2 YFSETQ. This chain's CDR3 is CASSLASGVEQYF. CDR3 bases: TGCGCCAGCAGCTTGGCCTCAGGGGTCGAGCAGTACTTC. Full variable domain (missing parts from reference TRBV5-1 and TRBJ2-7): KAGVTQTPRYLIKTRGQQVTLSCSPISGHRSVSWYQQTPGQGLQFLFEYFSETQRNKGNFPGRFSGRQFSNSRSEMNVSTLELGDSALYLCASSLASGVEQYFGPGTRLTVT.

The chain combines TRBV10-3 with TRBJ2-1; D is unclear. The V gene's germline CDR1 is ENHRY and CDR2 SYGVKD. The CDR3 spans 11 residues. V shed 8 bases and J shed 7 bases, with 9 bases lying between them. The DNA for the CDR3 is TGTGCCATCTCCTTTTCTAATGAGCAGTTCTTC. Its protein is CAISFSNEQFF.

The V call is TRBV24-1, the J call TRBJ2-7, with TRBD2 as a possible D gene (5 bases). The CDR3 has 14 amino acids. V dropped 5 bases and J dropped 3 bases, with 13 bases sitting between them. The germline gives CDR1 KGHDR, CDR2 SFDVKD. The CDR3: CATSGTGRIYEQYF. CDR3 in DNA: TGTGCCACCAGTGGGACTGGAAGGATCTACGAGCAGTACTTC.

The chain employs TRBV5-1 and TRBJ2-3; 8 bases map to TRBD2. The trim removed 2 bases at V and 4 bases at J, leaving 6 bases unmatched. From germline, CDR1 is SGHRS and CDR2 YFSETQ. The CDR3 extends over 15 amino acids. Written as DNA, the CDR3 is TGCGCCAGCAGCTTCCAGCGGGGGAACGCAGATACGCAGTATTTT. It is translated as CASSFQRGNADTQYF.

Only one count was recorded for this clone. This chain joins TRBV15 and TRBJ1-4; D gene unclear. From germline, CDR1 is LNHNV and CDR2 YYDKDF (reference sequence). Trimming took 1 base from V and 5 from J, leaving 8 bases between them. This CDR3 comprises 14 residues. CDR3: CATSRGQINEKLFF. Here the CDR3 DNA reads TGTGCCACCAGCAGAGGACAAATAAATGAAAAACTGTTTTTT. The full variable domain, completed using reference TRBV15 and TRBJ1-4, is DAMVIQNPRYQVTQFGKPVTLSCSQTLNHNVMYWYQQKSSQAPKLLFHYYDKDFNNEADTPDNFQSRRPNTSFCFLDIRSPGLGDTAMYLCATSRGQINEKLFFGSGTQLSVL.

The chain is built from TRBV5-8 and TRBJ1-1, with a tentative D call TRBD1 (5 bases). The CDR3 is 14 amino acids. Germline V gene lookup returns CDR1 SGHTS and CDR2 YDEGEE. V was pared by 2 bases and J by 4 bases, with 12 bases between. The CDR3 sequence: CASSFRGGGTEAFF. As DNA, the CDR3 is TGTGCCAGCAGCTTTCGGGGGGGAGGCACTGAAGCTTTCTTT.

The chain combines TRBV28 with TRBJ1-4; the match to TRBD1 covers 9 bases. The J segment lost 4 bases and the V segment lost 5 bases, leaving 11 bases of the junction unmatched. Germline V gives CDR1 MDHEN, CDR2 SYDVKM. The CDR3 sequence is 17 residues long. CDR3 DNA: TGTGCCAGCAGTCGACCCAGACAGGGGGTTATTAATGAAAAACTGTTTTTT. As protein: CASSRPRQGVINEKLFF.

The CDR3 here is CASSQDIDRGYYGYTF. In DNA, the CDR3 is TGTGCCAGCAGCCAAGATATCGACAGGGGGTACTATGGCTACACCTTC. This chain links TRBV14 with TRBJ1-2; 9 bases are a match to TRBD1. The germline gives CDR1 SGHDN, CDR2 FVKESK. V lost 0 bases to trimming and J lost 3 bases; unmatched junction nucleotides: 5. The CDR3 spans 16 residues.

V and J are TRBV28 and TRBJ1-6; D uncertain. The CDR3 has 15 residues. Germline lookup yields CDR1 MDHEN and CDR2 SYDVKM. V was shortened by 5 bases and J by 0 bases, with 8 bases between the two germline ends. CDR3 DNA: TGTGCCAGCAGTCCCGTTAGCTCCTATAATTCACCCCTCCACTTT. Translation gives CASSPVSSYNSPLHF.

This rearrangement joins TRBV10-3 to TRBJ2-7; D is unresolved. The length of the CDR3 is 13 residues. Per germline, CDR1 ENHRY and CDR2 SYGVKD. Trimming took off 6 bases at V and 4 bases at J, with 13 bases between the two ends. CDR3 DNA sequence: TGTGCCATCAGCGACACCTCGAAATACGAGCAGTACTTC. This encodes CAISDTSKYEQYF.

Comments on this clone: This CDR3 is also generated by other DNA sequences in the sample. The chain joins TRBV18 to TRBJ2-1; a weak D match, TRBD1 (6 bases). CDR1 is KGHSH and CDR2 is LQKENI in the germline V gene. The CDR3 length is 13 residues. V dropped 3 bases and J dropped 5 bases, with 8 bases sitting between them. This CDR3 is CASSPDRNNEQFF. In nucleotides, the CDR3 is TGTGCCAGCTCACCCGACAGGAACAATGAGCAGTTCTTC.

The chain has TRBV5-1 and TRBJ1-1; 10 positions agree with TRBD1. From germline, CDR1 is SGHRS and CDR2 YFSETQ. Losses at the gene ends were 4 bases for V and 6 bases for J; bases not matched to a gene: 9. The CDR3 has 15 residues. The CDR3: CASSPLDRGSPEAFF. The CDR3 DNA is TGCGCCAGCAGCCCCCTGGACAGGGGGTCGCCTGAAGCTTTCTTT. The full variable domain, completed using reference TRBV5-1 and TRBJ1-1, is KAGVTQTPRYLIKTRGQQVTLSCSPISGHRSVSWYQQTPGQGLQFLFEYFSETQRNKGNFPGRFSGRQFSNSRSEMNVSTLELGDSALYLCASSPLDRGSPEAFFGQGTRLTVV.